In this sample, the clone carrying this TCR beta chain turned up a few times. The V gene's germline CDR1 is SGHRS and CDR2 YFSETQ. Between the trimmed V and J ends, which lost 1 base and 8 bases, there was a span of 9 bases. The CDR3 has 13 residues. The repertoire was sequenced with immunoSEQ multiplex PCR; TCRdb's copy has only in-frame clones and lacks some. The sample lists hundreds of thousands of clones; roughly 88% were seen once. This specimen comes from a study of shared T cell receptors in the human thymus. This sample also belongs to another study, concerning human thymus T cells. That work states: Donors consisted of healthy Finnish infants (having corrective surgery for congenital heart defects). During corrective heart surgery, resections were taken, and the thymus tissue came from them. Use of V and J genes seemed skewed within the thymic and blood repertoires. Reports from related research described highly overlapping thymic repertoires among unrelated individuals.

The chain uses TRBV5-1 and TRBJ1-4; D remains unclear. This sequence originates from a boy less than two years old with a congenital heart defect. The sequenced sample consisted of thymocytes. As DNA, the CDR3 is TGCGCCAGCAGCTTGACCGGGAGGGAAAAACTGTTTTTT. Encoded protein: CASSLTGREKLFF.